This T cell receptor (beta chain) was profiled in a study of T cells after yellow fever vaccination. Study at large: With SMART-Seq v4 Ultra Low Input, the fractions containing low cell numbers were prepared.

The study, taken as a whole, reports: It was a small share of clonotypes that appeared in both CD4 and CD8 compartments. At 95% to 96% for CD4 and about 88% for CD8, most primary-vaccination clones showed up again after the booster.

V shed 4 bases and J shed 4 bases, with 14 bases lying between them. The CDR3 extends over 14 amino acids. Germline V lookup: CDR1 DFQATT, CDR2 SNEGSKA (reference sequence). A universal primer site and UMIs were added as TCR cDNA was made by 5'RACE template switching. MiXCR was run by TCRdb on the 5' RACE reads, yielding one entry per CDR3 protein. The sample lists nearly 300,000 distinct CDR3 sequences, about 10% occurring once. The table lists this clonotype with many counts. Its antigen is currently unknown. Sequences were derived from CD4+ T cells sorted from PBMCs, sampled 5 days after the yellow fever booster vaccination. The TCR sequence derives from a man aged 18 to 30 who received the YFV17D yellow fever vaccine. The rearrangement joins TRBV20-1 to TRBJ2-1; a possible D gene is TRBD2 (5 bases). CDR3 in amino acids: CSATGSQIYNEQFF. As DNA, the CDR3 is TGCAGTGCTACGGGATCTCAAATTTACAATGAGCAGTTCTTC.